This T cell receptor (beta chain) was identified during a study of monozygotic twins with inflammatory bowel disease. As to this clonotype: Its antigen is currently unknown.

Blood was drawn at about 2.4 ml per donor. Notes on the study in general: Concordance status among twins (concordant versus discordant) showed no link to repertoire similarity, possibly from limited power.

Making each TCR library took roughly 3,200 ng of total RNA. Each CDR3 protein gets one entry in TCRdb, which reprocessed the 5' RACE reads and gives no DNA. Found here are around 210,000 distinct CDR3 sequences; the top ten clones hold around 7.6%. CDR3 size: 14 residues. Sequences were obtained from blood. The receptor's source is a human donor with ulcerative colitis or Crohn's disease, or a healthy co-twin of an affected twin (not recorded which). The genes are TRBV12-3 or TRBV12-4 and TRBJ2-1; as DNA is missing, the TRBD2 call by TCRdb cannot be tested. The CDR3 sequence is CASSPSREYNEQFF.